This TCR beta chain was recovered during a study of blood T cell repertoires in COVID-19. Looking at the study overall: Donors in the United States, Italy and Spain gave samples during acute or convalescent COVID-19.

This CDR3 spans 16 amino acids. Unmatched junction bases numbered 8, after V lost 4 bases and J lost 3 bases. Germline assignment: CDR1 SGHNT and CDR2 YENEEA. In the original processing: The authors estimated nucleated cell counts from reference gene primer amplification. Generated by immunoSEQ multiplex PCR, the TCRdb table keeps only in-frame clones and is missing some. The D gene and trimming were derived from the DNA, and the V and J assignments and clone size from that table. The data hold about 250,000 clones, with approximately 78% observed a single time. Everyone who took part was roughly 18 to 89 years old, and they came from over 20 US areas. Assignment of participants to cohorts was predicated upon participant-reported clinical history.

The V gene is TRBV11-3, the J gene TRBJ2-1, with 8 bases fitting TRBD2. Sequencing input: PBMCs or T cells enriched from blood (not recorded which). The sequence derives from a man aged 35-49 years who had been exposed to COVID-19. DNA for the CDR3: TGTGCCAGCAGCTCCCTACTAGCGGAGCACTACAATGAGCAGTTCTTC. This encodes CASSSLLAEHYNEQFF.